Below, 5 T cell receptor beta chains from the same sample are listed, as sequenced in a study of shared clonotypes between healthy human individuals (dated by TCRdb to between 2020 and 2021). Libraries were built with the immunoSEQ multiplex PCR assay. Sourced from immuneACCESS, this table was stored by TCRdb with only in-frame sequences that have V and J called. A share of the clones is absent; for the studies checked, an unresolved V gene accounts for under half, and the remainder has no known explanation. For this sample there are some 1,600,000 clones; 98% appear just once. Of the sample, approximately 0.44% falls within the top ten clones. Sequencing was done on a sample of naive CD4+ T cells sorted from blood. The sample's cell subset or site label, decoded: CD45RA+ positively selected. The receptors derive from a man aged 25 to 40 in good health.

CDR3 in amino acids: CASSLWGQGPYGYTF. In DNA form, the CDR3 reads TGTGCCAGCTCACTTTGGGGACAGGGCCCCTATGGCTACACCTTC. The chain links TRBV18 to TRBJ1-2; TRBD1 matches at 9 bases. In germline, CDR1 is KGHSH, CDR2 LQKENI. Unmatched junction bases numbered 7, after V lost 4 bases and J lost 4 bases. CDR3 length equals 15 residues.

This clone was counted once. The V gene is TRBV7-2, the J gene TRBJ2-7; D is possibly TRBD1 or TRBD2 (5 bases each). V lost 3 bases and J lost 3, with 15 bases in between. The germline gives CDR1 SGHTA, CDR2 FQGNSA. The CDR3 consists of 15 residues. This CDR3 is CASSLPRAGLYEQYF. CDR3 in DNA: TGTGCCAGCAGCTTGCCCAGGGCAGGACTCTACGAGCAGTACTTC.

This clone has a single count. This chain links TRBV9 with TRBJ2-5; TRBD2 matches at 7 bases. Per the germline V gene, CDR1 is SGDLS and CDR2 is YYNGEE. CDR3 length: 14 residues. V lost 3 bases, J lost 5 bases, and 7 bases stayed unmatched. DNA for the CDR3: TGTGCCAGCAGCGCCCTCGGCGGGAGTGAGACCCAGTACTTC. Protein product: CASSALGGSETQYF.

The chain is built from TRBV6-4 and TRBJ1-4, with a possible D match to TRBD1 (5 bases). The CDR3 runs to 17 residues. CDR1 is MRHNA and CDR2 is SNTAGT in the germline V gene. The germline V and J ends were trimmed by 8 bases and 10 bases, with 29 bases remaining between them. The CDR3 is CASGSSSFRDRQGKLFF. CDR3 nucleotide sequence: TGTGCCAGCGGATCATCGTCTTTTCGGGACCGGCAGGGAAAACTGTTTTTT.

This clone was recorded only once. V gene TRBV28 combines with J gene TRBJ1-1, with a weak D call TRBD1 (5 bases). The V end lost 7 bases, the J end lost 0 bases, and 15 bases lay between the germline ends. Looked up from germline, CDR1 is MDHEN and CDR2 is SYDVKM. The CDR3 length is 15 residues. The CDR3 spells CASKGLAGLNTEAFF. Written as DNA, the CDR3 is TGTGCCAGCAAGGGGTTGGCAGGGCTGAACACTGAAGCTTTCTTT.